These 24 T cell receptor beta chains were sequenced from one sample in a study of Graves' ophthalmopathy and Graves' hyperthyroidism. Investigators amplified TCR beta CDR3 regions from RNA transcripts. HTBI primers were employed in first-round RT-PCR, then a second-round multiplex PCR followed. Via MiXCR, TCRdb re-called the multiplex PCR reads, giving one row per CDR3 protein. The repertoire holds 350,000 or so distinct CDR3 sequences, with roughly a sixth as singletons. Source material: peripheral blood. These receptors all come from an adult man with Graves' ophthalmopathy.

This clonotype was seen at least ten times. This rearrangement joins TRBV4-2 to TRBJ1-5; D is undetermined. The V end was cut by 0 bases, the J end by 0 bases, with 9 bases between. This CDR3 spans 16 amino acids. Germline V gives CDR1 LGHNA, CDR2 YNFKEQ. The CDR3 nucleotides are TGTGCCAGCAGCCAAGAATATCGGGATAGCAATCAGCCCCAGCATTTT. It encodes CASSQEYRDSNQPQHF.

This clonotype was recorded at least ten times. The chain carries TRBV6-5 and TRBJ1-2; D unclear. CDR3 length: 13 amino acids. V was clipped by 5 bases and J by 2 bases, with 9 bases between them. Germline CDR1 MNHEY, CDR2 SVGAGI. The CDR3 DNA is TGTGCCAGCAGTATGACAAGGAACTATGGCTACACCTTC. Encoded protein: CASSMTRNYGYTF.

The table lists this clonotype with many counts. The chain combines TRBV3-1 with TRBJ2-7; TRBD2 might be the D (6 bases). Trimming stripped 0 bases from V and 4 bases from J, with 10 bases between. This CDR3 is 14 amino acids long. The germline gives CDR1 LGHDT, CDR2 YNNKEL (reference sequence). The chain's CDR3 is CASSQDGGGYEQYF. The CDR3 DNA follows: TGTGCCAGCAGCCAAGACGGGGGAGGTTACGAGCAGTACTTC.

Worth noting for this clonotype: The junction departs from germline at one end; a sequencing error may be responsible. The chain combines TRBV27 with TRBJ2-7; TRBD2 matches 9 bases. The CDR3 totals 15 residues. The germline V gene encodes CDR1 MNHEY and CDR2 SMNVEV (reference sequence). Here the CDR3 DNA reads TGTGCCAGCAGTGTTGGGAATAGCGGGAGCTACGAGCAGTCCTTC. Translation: CASSVGNSGSYEQSF.

The rearrangement uses TRBV6-4 and TRBJ1-1; 8 bases are a match to TRBD1. The CDR3 contains 17 residues. V lost 2 bases to trimming and J lost 7 bases; unmatched junction nucleotides: 15. CDR1 MRHNA and CDR2 SNTAGT come from the germline V gene. CDR3 sequence reads: CASSDRKWRQGTGEAFF. Written as DNA, the CDR3 is TGTGCCAGCAGTGACCGGAAGTGGAGACAGGGGACGGGTGAAGCTTTCTTT.

In this sample, this clonotype turned up many times. This sequence joins TRBV6-1 and TRBJ1-2; D may be TRBD1 (5 bases). Deletions cut 1 base from V and 4 bases from J, with 10 bases between. This CDR3 contains 14 residues. The V gene's germline CDR1 is MNHNS and CDR2 SASEGT. DNA for the CDR3: TGTGCCAGCAGTGAAGTGCAGGGCGGCTATGGCTACACCTTC. It yields the protein CASSEVQGGYGYTF.

This clonotype has a count of ten or more. This chain connects TRBV6-2 or TRBV6-3 to TRBJ2-7, with a weak D call TRBD1 (6 bases). V was trimmed by 2 bases and J by 3 bases, leaving 14 bases between them. Germline CDR1 and CDR2: MNHEY and SVGEGT. The CDR3 runs 15 residues. CDR3 loop: CASSYRDIFSYEQYF. In DNA, the CDR3 is TGTGCCAGCAGTTACCGGGACATTTTTAGCTACGAGCAGTACTTC.

Concerning this clonotype itself: Since a much larger clone is just one base distant, this may be a read error. V is TRBV4-1 and J is TRBJ2-5; D not certain. V was cut by 4 bases and J by 2 bases, with 17 bases left in between. Germline lookup yields CDR1 MGHRA and CDR2 YSYEKL. There are 16 residues in the CDR3. The CDR3 bases are TGCGCCAGCAGCCCTTTTAACGTACAGCTTCAAGAGACCCAGTACTTC. Its translation: CASSPFNVQLQETQYF.

This clonotype was counted between two and nine times. This may arise from a read error, as a much more abundant clone is one base away. The chain recombines TRBV6-2 or TRBV6-3 with TRBJ2-7; TRBD1 might be the D (6 bases). The CDR3 is 15 amino acids. Germline CDR1 reads MNHEY; CDR2 reads SVGEGT. Trimming stripped 0 bases from V and 2 bases from J, with 11 bases between. The CDR3 DNA follows: TGTGCCAGCAGTTACTCCCGCGGACAGACCTACGAGCAGTACTTC. It codes for CASSYSRGQTYEQYF.

Ten or more counts support this clonotype. The gene calls are TRBV27 and TRBJ2-7; no firm D call. Germline lookup yields CDR1 MNHEY and CDR2 SMNVEV (reference sequence). Deletions cut 3 bases from V and 1 base from J, with 10 bases between. This CDR3 is 14 amino acids long. CDR3 in amino acids: CASSFSGYSYEQYF. The CDR3 coding sequence is TGTGCCAGCAGTTTCTCAGGCTATTCCTACGAGCAGTACTTC.

In this sample, this clonotype turned up many times. V usage is TRBV28 and J usage is TRBJ1-1, with 9 bases matching TRBD1. Germline V gene sequence: CDR1 MDHEN, CDR2 SYDVKM. CDR3 length: 15 residues. The V and J ends lost 6 bases and 4 bases, in that order; junction bases with no gene match: 9. The CDR3 DNA is TGTGCCAGCAGACCTACAGGGGGCCAGGGCACTGAAGCTTTCTTT. Translated, it gives CASRPTGGQGTEAFF.

The chain carries TRBV7-2 and TRBJ1-6; D not certain. V was trimmed by 5 bases and J by 10 bases, leaving 15 bases between them. CDR3 length equals 14 residues. Germline loops: CDR1 SGHTA, CDR2 FQGNSA. Here the CDR3 DNA reads TGTGCCAGCAGCCGTGGGATTCCTGAATCACCCCTCCACTTT. Its protein is CASSRGIPESPLHF.

This clonotype was recorded at least ten times. This chain links TRBV19 with TRBJ1-5; 8 bases map to TRBD1. Germline V gene lookup returns CDR1 LNHDA and CDR2 SQIVND (reference sequence). The CDR3 totals 16 residues. The trim removed 6 bases at V and 9 bases at J, leaving 16 bases unmatched. CDR3 in amino acids: CASSEEWGTGARPQHF. The CDR3 DNA reads as TGTGCCAGTAGCGAAGAGTGGGGGACAGGTGCTCGGCCCCAGCATTTT.

This clonotype came up a few times. The chain uses TRBV20-1 and TRBJ2-5; D is unresolved. This CDR3 has 13 residues. Trimming removed 3 bases at V and 2 bases at J, with 10 bases between. Germline V lookup: CDR1 DFQATT, CDR2 SNEGSKA (reference sequence). The CDR3 spells CSASSGRQETQYF. In nucleotides, the CDR3 is TGCAGTGCTAGTTCGGGCAGACAAGAGACCCAGTACTTC.

This clonotype showed up many times. The chain links TRBV11-2 to TRBJ2-7; 7 bases are shared with TRBD2. Germline assignment: CDR1 SGHAT and CDR2 FQNNGV. CDR3 length: 14 residues. Trimming took 5 bases from V and 0 from J; bases not matched to a gene: 4. The CDR3 protein is CASSGTTASYEQYF. DNA for the CDR3: TGTGCCAGCAGCGGGACTACCGCCTCCTACGAGCAGTACTTC.

This clonotype was counted many times. The chain joins TRBV28 to TRBJ1-1; the D is unclear. Trimming stripped 7 bases from V and 1 base from J, with 13 bases between. This CDR3 has 14 residues. Per germline, CDR1 MDHEN and CDR2 SYDVKM. The CDR3 DNA is TGTGCCAGCACCCCCGGTCTACGGAACACTGAAGCTTTCTTT. It yields the protein CASTPGLRNTEAFF.

This clonotype was recorded at least ten times. The chain carries TRBV11-2 and TRBJ2-7; maybe TRBD1 (8 bases). The germline V gene has CDR1 SGHAT and CDR2 FQNNGV. Trimming shortened V by 2 bases and J by 4 bases, and 15 bases separated the two germline ends. The CDR3 totals 15 residues. CDR3 in amino acids: CASSLPGQGGYEQYF. CDR3 DNA: TGTGCCAGCAGCTTACCAGGACAGGGAGGGTACGAGCAGTACTTC.

As concerns this clonotype: A much larger clone is a single base away; this may be a read error. The chain is built from TRBV18 and TRBJ1-1, with D tentatively TRBD1 (6 bases). Germline CDR1 reads KGHSH; CDR2 reads LQKENI. The CDR3 runs 15 residues. Trimming pared 3 bases from V and 5 bases from J, leaving 16 bases between. DNA of the CDR3: TGTGCCAGCTCACCCATGGGGGCGCTGGTGACTGAAGCTTTCTTT. It yields the protein CASSPMGALVTEAFF.

This clonotype was observed at least ten times. The gene calls are TRBV19 and TRBJ2-4, with 7 bases fitting TRBD1. The CDR3 sequence is 15 residues long. V lost 4 bases to trimming and J lost 6 bases; unmatched junction nucleotides: 9. CDR1 is LNHDA and CDR2 is SQIVND in the germline V gene (reference sequence). CDR3 in amino acids: CASSKTGTDRNIQYF. Written as DNA, the CDR3 is TGTGCCAGTAGTAAGACCGGGACAGATCGAAACATTCAGTACTTC.

This clonotype appeared many times. It may be a read error: a sequence one base away is much more abundant. The rearrangement joins TRBV2 to TRBJ2-5; D is unresolved. CDR3 length: 17 residues. The germline V gene encodes CDR1 SNHLY and CDR2 FYNNEI. Trimming stripped 6 bases from V and 3 bases from J, with 23 bases between. CDR3 region: CASSRNYETAAKETQYF. DNA of the CDR3: TGTGCCAGCAGCCGCAATTATGAGACCGCCGCCAAAGAGACCCAGTACTTC.

At least ten counts were recorded for this clonotype. The gene calls are TRBV7-3 and TRBJ2-5; possibly TRBD1 for D (6 bases). The germline V gene has CDR1 SGHTA and CDR2 FQGTGA. This CDR3 is built from 14 residues. V lost 5 bases to trimming and J lost 5 bases, with 15 bases between them. The CDR3 DNA reads as TGTGCCAGCAGCCCCCAGGGGTTCGGGGAGACCCAGTACTTC. Its protein is CASSPQGFGETQYF.

This clonotype was seen at least ten times. The CDR3 spells CASSASTGTEAFF. CDR3 bases: TGTGCCAGCAGCGCCTCGACGGGGACTGAAGCTTTCTTT. This chain connects TRBV7-8 to TRBJ1-1; no reliable D call. The CDR3 extends over 13 amino acids. The V end was cut by 5 bases, the J end by 5 bases, with 12 bases between. CDR1 and CDR2 from the germline V gene are SGHVS and FQNEAQ.

This clonotype was seen at least ten times. The chain has TRBV7-7 and TRBJ2-7; 16 bases align to TRBD2. CDR1 is SSHAT, CDR2 FNYEAQ, per germline (reference sequence). The V segment lost 5 bases and the J segment 3 bases; nucleotides outside the gene matches: 16. The CDR3 totals 20 residues. The CDR3 sequence: CASSPNVGTSGGDIDYEQYF. CDR3 nucleotide sequence: TGTGCCAGCAGCCCGAACGTCGGGACTAGCGGGGGGGATATTGACTACGAGCAGTACTTC.

This clonotype was picked up many times. The gene calls are TRBV30 and TRBJ1-2, with 8 bases lining up with TRBD1. V trimming: 8 bases; J trimming: 5 bases; junction bases outside the gene matches: 10. Germline CDR1 reads GTSNPN; CDR2 reads SVGIG (reference sequence). CDR3 length: 13 residues. CDR3 nucleotide sequence: TGTGCCACCGGTGAGACAGGGGCTTATGGCTACACCTTC. Amino acids: CATGETGAYGYTF.